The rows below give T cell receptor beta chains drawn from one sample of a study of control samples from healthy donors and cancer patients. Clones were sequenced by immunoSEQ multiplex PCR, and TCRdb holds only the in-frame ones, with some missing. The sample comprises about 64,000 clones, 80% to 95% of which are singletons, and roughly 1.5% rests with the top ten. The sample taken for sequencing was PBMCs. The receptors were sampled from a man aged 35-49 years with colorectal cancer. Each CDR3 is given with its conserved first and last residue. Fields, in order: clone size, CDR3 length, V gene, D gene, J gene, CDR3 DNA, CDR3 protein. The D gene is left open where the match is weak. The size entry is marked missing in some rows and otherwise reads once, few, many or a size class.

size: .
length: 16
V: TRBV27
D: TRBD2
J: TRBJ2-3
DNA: TGTGCCAGCAGTTTATACAAGCGGGGAAGCACAGATACGCAGTATTTT
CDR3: CASSLYKRGSTDTQYF

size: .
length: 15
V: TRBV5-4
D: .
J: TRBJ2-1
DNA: TGTGCCAGCAGCTCGACCCAGGACAGCTACAATGAGCAGTTCTTC
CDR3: CASSSTQDSYNEQFF

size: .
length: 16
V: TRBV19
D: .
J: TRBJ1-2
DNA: TGTGCCAGTAGCCCAAACCCGGGAGACCGAAAAGGAGGCTACACCTTC
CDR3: CASSPNPGDRKGGYTF

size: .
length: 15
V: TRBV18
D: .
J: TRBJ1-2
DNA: TGTGCCAGCTCACCAACAGGGTATTTCAGCTATGGCTACACCTTC
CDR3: CASSPTGYFSYGYTF

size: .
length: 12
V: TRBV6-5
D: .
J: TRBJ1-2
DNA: TGTGCCAGCAGCCAAAGAAACTATGGCTACACCTTC
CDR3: CASSQRNYGYTF

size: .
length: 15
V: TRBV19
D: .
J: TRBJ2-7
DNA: TGTGCCAGTAGCCCGGGCTGGGACTGGTCCTACGAGCAGTACTTC
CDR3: CASSPGWDWSYEQYF

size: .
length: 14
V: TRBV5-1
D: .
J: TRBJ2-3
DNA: TGCGCCAGCGGACCACGACCCCCTAGGGATACGCAGTATTTT
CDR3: CASGPRPPRDTQYF

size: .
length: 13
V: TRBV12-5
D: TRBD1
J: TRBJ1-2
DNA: TGTGCTAGTGGGGGACAGGGGTACGAGGGCTACACCTTC
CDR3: CASGGQGYEGYTF

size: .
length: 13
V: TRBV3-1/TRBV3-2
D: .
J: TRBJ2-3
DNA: TGTGCCAGCAGCGCGGCGGGGACAGATACGCAGTATTTT
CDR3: CASSAAGTDTQYF

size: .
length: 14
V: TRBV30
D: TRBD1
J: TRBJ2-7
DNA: TGTGCCTGGCGTCGGGACAGGGGGCTTCGGGAGCAGTACTTC
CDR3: CAWRRDRGLREQYF

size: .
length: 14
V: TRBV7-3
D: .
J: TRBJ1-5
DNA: TGTGCCAGCAGCGCCCAGGGATCTGGGCAGCCCCAGCATTTT
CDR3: CASSAQGSGQPQHF

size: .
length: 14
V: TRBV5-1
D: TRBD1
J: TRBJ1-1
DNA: TGCGCCAGCAGCCGCGACAGGGCGAACACTGAAGCTTTCTTT
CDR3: CASSRDRANTEAFF

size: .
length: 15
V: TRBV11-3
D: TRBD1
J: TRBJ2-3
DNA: TGTGCCAGCAGCCGAGGACAGGGCGAGGCAGATACGCAGTATTTT
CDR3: CASSRGQGEADTQYF

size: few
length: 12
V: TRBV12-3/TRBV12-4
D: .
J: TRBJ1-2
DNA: TGTGCCAGCAGCAACAGGGACTATGGCTACACCTTC
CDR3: CASSNRDYGYTF

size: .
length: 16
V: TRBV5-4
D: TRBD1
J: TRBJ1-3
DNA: TGTGCCAGCAGCGCCGGCAAGGACAGGGTCGGAAACACCATATATTTT
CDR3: CASSAGKDRVGNTIYF

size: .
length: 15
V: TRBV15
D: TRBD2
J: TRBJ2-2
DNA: TGTGCCACCAGCAGAGATGGCGGGGGGCCCGGGGAGCTGTTTTTT
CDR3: CATSRDGGGPGELFF

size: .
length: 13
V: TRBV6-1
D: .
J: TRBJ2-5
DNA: TGTGCCAGCAGTCCACCCTCCGCGGAGACCCAGTACTTC
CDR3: CASSPPSAETQYF

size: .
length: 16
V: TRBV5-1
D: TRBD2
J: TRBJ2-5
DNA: TGCGCCAGCAGCCCGAACCCAGCGGGGGGGGGAGAGACCCAGTACTTC
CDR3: CASSPNPAGGGETQYF

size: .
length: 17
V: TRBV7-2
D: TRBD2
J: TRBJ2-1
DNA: TGTGCCAGCAGCTTTAGCACTAGCGGGGGGTCTCGGGGTGAGCAGTTCTTC
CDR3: CASSFSTSGGSRGEQFF

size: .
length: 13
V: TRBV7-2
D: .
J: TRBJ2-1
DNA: TGTGCCAGCAGCTCGGCCGTGGGAGGTGAGCAGTTCTTC
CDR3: CASSSAVGGEQFF

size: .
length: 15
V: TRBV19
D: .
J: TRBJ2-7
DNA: TGTGCCAGTAGAAGGGAACTATCTTCCTCCTACGAGCAGTACTTC
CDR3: CASRRELSSSYEQYF

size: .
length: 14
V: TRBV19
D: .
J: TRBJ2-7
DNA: TGTGCCAGTAGTATTAAGGGGCTCTCCTACGAGCAGTACTTC
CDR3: CASSIKGLSYEQYF

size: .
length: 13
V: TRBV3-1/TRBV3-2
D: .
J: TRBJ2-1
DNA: TGTGCCAGCAGCCAAGATCCGGATAATGAGCAGTTCTTC
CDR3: CASSQDPDNEQFF

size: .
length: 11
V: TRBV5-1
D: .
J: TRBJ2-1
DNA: TGCGCCAGCAGTCAACAGTATGAGCAGTTCTTC
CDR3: CASSQQYEQFF

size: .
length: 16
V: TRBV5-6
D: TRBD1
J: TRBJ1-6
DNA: TGTGCCAGCAGCCGCTACCGGGACAGAAATAATTCACCCCTCCACTTT
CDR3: CASSRYRDRNNSPLHF

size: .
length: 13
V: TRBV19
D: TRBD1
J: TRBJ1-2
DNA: TGTGCCAGGATAAACAGGGGGAGTAGGGGCTACACCTTC
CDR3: CARINRGSRGYTF

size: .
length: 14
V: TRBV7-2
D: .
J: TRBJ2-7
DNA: TGTGCCAGCAGCGGTCCTGACGGTCCCTACGAGCAGTACTTC
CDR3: CASSGPDGPYEQYF

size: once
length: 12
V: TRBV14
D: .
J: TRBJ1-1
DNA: TGTGCCAGCAGCCAAACGGGGCTCCGAGCTTTCTTT
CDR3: CASSQTGLRAFF

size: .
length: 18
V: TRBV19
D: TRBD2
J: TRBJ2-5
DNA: TGTGCCAGTAGTATAGATTCATGGACGGGGGGGCGCCAAGAGACCCAGTACTTC
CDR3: CASSIDSWTGGRQETQYF

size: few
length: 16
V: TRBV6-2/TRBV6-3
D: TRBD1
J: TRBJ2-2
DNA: TGTGCCAGCAGTTACGGGGACAGGGCGGACACCGGGGAGCTGTTTTTT
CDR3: CASSYGDRADTGELFF

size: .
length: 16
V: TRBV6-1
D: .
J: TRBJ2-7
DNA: TGTGCCAGCAGTGAAACGGCAGGATGGGGCCCCTACGAGCAGTACTTC
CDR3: CASSETAGWGPYEQYF

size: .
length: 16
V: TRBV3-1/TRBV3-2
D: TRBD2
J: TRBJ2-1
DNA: TGTGCCAGCAGCCAACGTAGTCGCGGGGGGAGCCATGAGCAGTTCTTC
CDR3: CASSQRSRGGSHEQFF

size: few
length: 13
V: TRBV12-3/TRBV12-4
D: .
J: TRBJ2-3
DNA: TGTGCCAGCAGTTTAAGGGACCCAGATACGCAGTATTTT
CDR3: CASSLRDPDTQYF

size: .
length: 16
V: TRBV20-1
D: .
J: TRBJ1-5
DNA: TGCAGTGCTAGTGCCGCCCGGCAGGGGTGGGATCAGCCCCAGCATTTT
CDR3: CSASAARQGWDQPQHF

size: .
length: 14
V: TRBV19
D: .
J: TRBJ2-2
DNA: TGTGCCAGTACCCTACAAGGGAGGCCCGGGGAGCTGTTTTTT
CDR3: CASTLQGRPGELFF

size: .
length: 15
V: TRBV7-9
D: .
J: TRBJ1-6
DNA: TGTGCCAGCAGCTTAGTGCAGGGTACCAATTCACCCCTCCACTTT
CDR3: CASSLVQGTNSPLHF

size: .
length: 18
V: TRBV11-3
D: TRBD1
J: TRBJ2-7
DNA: TGTGCCAGCAGTCTTAAAAGATCCGGGACAGGGGGCTCTGGCGAGCAGTACTTC
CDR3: CASSLKRSGTGGSGEQYF

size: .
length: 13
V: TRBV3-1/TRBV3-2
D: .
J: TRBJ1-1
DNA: TGTGCCAGCAGCCGAACAGGTGGCACTGAAGCTTTCTTT
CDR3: CASSRTGGTEAFF

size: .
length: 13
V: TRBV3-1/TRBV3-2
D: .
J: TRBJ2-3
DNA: TGTGCCAGCAGCCAAATATTGTCAGATACGCAGTATTTT
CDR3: CASSQILSDTQYF

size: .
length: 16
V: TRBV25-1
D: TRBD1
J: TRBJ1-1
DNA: TGTGCCAGCAGTGCATATACAGGGGGCGGCGGCACTGAAGCTTTCTTT
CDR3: CASSAYTGGGGTEAFF

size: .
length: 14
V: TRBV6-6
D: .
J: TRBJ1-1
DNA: TGTGCCAGCAGTCTGGGGCCCATGAACACTGAAGCTTTCTTT
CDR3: CASSLGPMNTEAFF

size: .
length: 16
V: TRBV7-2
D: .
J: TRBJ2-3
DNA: TGTGCCAGCAGCTTAGCGAGGGGAAAGAACACAGATACGCAGTATTTT
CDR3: CASSLARGKNTDTQYF

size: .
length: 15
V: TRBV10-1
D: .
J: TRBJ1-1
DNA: TGCGCCAGCAGTCCCACCCTCGGGGTGAACACTGAAGCTTTCTTT
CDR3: CASSPTLGVNTEAFF

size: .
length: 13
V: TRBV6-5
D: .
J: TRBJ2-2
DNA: TGTGCCAGCAATGCAGGGTTCGCCGGGGAGCTGTTTTTT
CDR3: CASNAGFAGELFF

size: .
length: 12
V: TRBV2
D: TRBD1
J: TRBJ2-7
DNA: TGTGCCAGCGAACAGGGGGCGCACGAGCAGTACTTC
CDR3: CASEQGAHEQYF

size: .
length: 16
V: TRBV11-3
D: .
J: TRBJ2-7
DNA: TGTGCCAGCAGCTCCCTTCAAGGTGGGGGTGTCGTCGAGCAGTACTTC
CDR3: CASSSLQGGGVVEQYF

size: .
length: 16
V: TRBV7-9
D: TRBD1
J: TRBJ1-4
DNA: TGTGCCAGCAGCCCGACAGGGGGAAAGGCTAATGAAAAACTGTTTTTT
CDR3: CASSPTGGKANEKLFF

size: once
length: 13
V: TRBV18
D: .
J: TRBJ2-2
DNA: TGTGCCAGCTCACCATGGTTTACCGGGGAGCTGTTTTTT
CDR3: CASSPWFTGELFF

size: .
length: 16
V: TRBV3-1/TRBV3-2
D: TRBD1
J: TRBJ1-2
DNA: TGTGCCAGCAGCCATCCGGGACAGCTCGCTAACTATGGCTACACCTTC
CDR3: CASSHPGQLANYGYTF

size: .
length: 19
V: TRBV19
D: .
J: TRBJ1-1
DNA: TGTGCCAGTAGTAAACTTCGGTGGGAACAGGGAATTGGAAAAACTGAAGCTTTCTTT
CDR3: CASSKLRWEQGIGKTEAFF

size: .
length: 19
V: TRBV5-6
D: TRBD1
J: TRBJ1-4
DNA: TGTGCCAGCAGCTATTGGGAGACAGGGGGCGCAGGGGTATATGAAAAACTGTTTTTT
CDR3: CASSYWETGGAGVYEKLFF

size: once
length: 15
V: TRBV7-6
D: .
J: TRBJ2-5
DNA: TGTGCCAGCAGCCCTGTGGGCCCAAGGGCAGAGACCCAGTACTTC
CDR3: CASSPVGPRAETQYF

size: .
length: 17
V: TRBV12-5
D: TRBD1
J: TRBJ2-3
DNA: TGTGCTAGTGGTCCTTCCGGGACAGGAGGGATCACAGATACGCAGTATTTT
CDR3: CASGPSGTGGITDTQYF

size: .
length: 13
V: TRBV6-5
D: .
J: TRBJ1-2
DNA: TGTGCCAGCAGGACAGGAAGCTTCTATGGCTACACCTTC
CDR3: CASRTGSFYGYTF